The rows below give T cell receptor beta chains drawn from one sample of a study of T cells in localized non-small cell lung cancer. The data were produced by immunoSEQ multiplex PCR, yet TCRdb's version contains in-frame clones alone and is incomplete. The sample carries tens of thousands of clones, approximately 92% recorded once. The sample here was peripheral blood mononuclear cells, taken before any cancer treatment. The origin of the receptors is a woman aged 35 to 70 with stage III lung adenocarcinoma. Both conserved end residues are part of each CDR3. The order of the fields is V gene, D gene, clone size, J gene, CDR3 DNA, CDR3 protein. D genes are given only for firm matches. Size values are once, few and many counts, or a class for expanded clones, and some rows have none.

v_gene: TRBV2; d_gene: NA; abundance: once; j_gene: TRBJ1-1; CDR3nt: TGTGCCAGCAGTGAAGCGCGGGGGGATCAAGCTTTCTTT; CDR3aa: CASSEARGDQAFF
v_gene: TRBV28; d_gene: NA; abundance: NA; j_gene: TRBJ2-5; CDR3nt: TGTGCCAGCAGTTCTCCCTCGGGGCGTGAGACCCAGTACTTC; CDR3aa: CASSSPSGRETQYF
v_gene: TRBV10-3; d_gene: NA; abundance: NA; j_gene: TRBJ1-1; CDR3nt: TGTGCCATCAGTGAGGAGGGTCCCACTGAAGCTTTCTTT; CDR3aa: CAISEEGPTEAFF
v_gene: TRBV5-4; d_gene: NA; abundance: few; j_gene: TRBJ2-3; CDR3nt: TGTGCCAGCAGCTTGAGCACAGATACGCAGTATTTT; CDR3aa: CASSLSTDTQYF
v_gene: TRBV7-2; d_gene: TRBD1; abundance: NA; j_gene: TRBJ1-3; CDR3nt: TGTGCCAGCAGCTTCAGACAGGGGGCGGGTGGAAACACCATATATTTT; CDR3aa: CASSFRQGAGGNTIYF
v_gene: TRBV27; d_gene: NA; abundance: NA; j_gene: TRBJ1-1; CDR3nt: TGTGCCAGCAGTTCTGTCGGACAGCAGAACACTGAAGCTTTCTTT; CDR3aa: CASSSVGQQNTEAFF
v_gene: TRBV6-6; d_gene: NA; abundance: NA; j_gene: TRBJ2-3; CDR3nt: TGTGCCAGCAGTTACTCAGGAGATCCGGCAGATACGCAGTATTTT; CDR3aa: CASSYSGDPADTQYF
v_gene: TRBV9; d_gene: TRBD2; abundance: once; j_gene: TRBJ2-3; CDR3nt: TGTGCCAGCAGCGTAGGACTAGCAGCCATCACAGATACGCAGTATTTT; CDR3aa: CASSVGLAAITDTQYF
v_gene: TRBV11-2; d_gene: TRBD1; abundance: NA; j_gene: TRBJ1-1; CDR3nt: TGTGCCAGCAGCTCGGACAGGGGGAACACTGAAGCTTTCTTT; CDR3aa: CASSSDRGNTEAFF
v_gene: TRBV6-8; d_gene: NA; abundance: NA; j_gene: TRBJ2-3; CDR3nt: TGTGCCAGCAGCGCAGGGAGTAGCGACACAGATACGCAGTATTTT; CDR3aa: CASSAGSSDTDTQYF
v_gene: TRBV6-6; d_gene: TRBD1; abundance: NA; j_gene: TRBJ1-2; CDR3nt: TGTGCCAGCAGCCCCGACAGGGGAGGCTATGGCTACACCTTC; CDR3aa: CASSPDRGGYGYTF
v_gene: TRBV5-8; d_gene: TRBD1; abundance: NA; j_gene: TRBJ1-4; CDR3nt: TGTGCCAGCTGGACAGGGATAGGGACGGGTGAAAAACTGTTTTTT; CDR3aa: CASWTGIGTGEKLFF
v_gene: TRBV6-1; d_gene: TRBD2; abundance: NA; j_gene: TRBJ2-1; CDR3nt: TGTGCCAGCAGTGGAGGGACTAGCGGGGTTGGGGAGCAGTTCTTC; CDR3aa: CASSGGTSGVGEQFF
v_gene: TRBV6-1; d_gene: TRBD1; abundance: once; j_gene: TRBJ1-5; CDR3nt: TGTGCCAGCAGTGGGGAAATGGGACAGCTCAATCAGCCCCAGCATTTT; CDR3aa: CASSGEMGQLNQPQHF
v_gene: TRBV19; d_gene: NA; abundance: once; j_gene: TRBJ1-4; CDR3nt: TGTGCCAGTACGTTCTCAACTAATGAAAAACTGTTTTTT; CDR3aa: CASTFSTNEKLFF
v_gene: TRBV19; d_gene: TRBD2; abundance: NA; j_gene: TRBJ2-5; CDR3nt: TGTGCCAGTAGTTCGGGACTAGCGGGAGCATCTTACGGGACCCAGTACTTC; CDR3aa: CASSSGLAGASYGTQYF
v_gene: TRBV30; d_gene: TRBD1; abundance: once; j_gene: TRBJ2-1; CDR3nt: TGTGCCTGGAAAAACCCTAGCTTTGGACAGGACAATGAGCAGTTCTTC; CDR3aa: CAWKNPSFGQDNEQFF
v_gene: TRBV28; d_gene: TRBD2; abundance: NA; j_gene: TRBJ2-1; CDR3nt: TGTGCCAGCAGTTTAGCGGGAGAAAGTAGCTATGAGCAGTTCTTC; CDR3aa: CASSLAGESSYEQFF
v_gene: TRBV5-6; d_gene: NA; abundance: NA; j_gene: TRBJ2-1; CDR3nt: TGTGCCAGCAGTTCCGGGGGAGCCTACAATGAGCAGTTCTTC; CDR3aa: CASSSGGAYNEQFF
v_gene: TRBV28; d_gene: NA; abundance: NA; j_gene: TRBJ2-1; CDR3nt: TGTGCCAGCAGCCCTAGTGGGAGGGGGAACAATGAGCAGTTCTTC; CDR3aa: CASSPSGRGNNEQFF
v_gene: TRBV6-4; d_gene: NA; abundance: NA; j_gene: TRBJ1-5; CDR3nt: TGTGCCAGCAGCGTGGACGGGATTAGCAATCAGCCCCAGCATTTT; CDR3aa: CASSVDGISNQPQHF
v_gene: TRBV7-9; d_gene: NA; abundance: NA; j_gene: TRBJ1-1; CDR3nt: TGTGCCAGCAGCTTACAAGAGAACACTGAAGCTTTCTTT; CDR3aa: CASSLQENTEAFF
v_gene: TRBV5-6; d_gene: NA; abundance: NA; j_gene: TRBJ2-5; CDR3nt: TGTGCCAGCAGCTTGGTGGCCGCGGGGCGGGAGACCCAGTACTTC; CDR3aa: CASSLVAAGRETQYF
v_gene: TRBV5-1; d_gene: TRBD2; abundance: NA; j_gene: TRBJ2-1; CDR3nt: TGCGCCAGCAGCTTGAATATAGCGGGTACTCTGGGGGATGAGCAGTTCTTC; CDR3aa: CASSLNIAGTLGDEQFF
v_gene: TRBV10-1; d_gene: TRBD2; abundance: NA; j_gene: TRBJ2-1; CDR3nt: TGCGCCAGCAGTGAGTCAAGGCTAGCGGGAATCAATGAGCAGTTCTTC; CDR3aa: CASSESRLAGINEQFF
v_gene: TRBV18; d_gene: NA; abundance: NA; j_gene: TRBJ1-2; CDR3nt: TGTGCCAGCTCACCAGGGATACAAGACTATGGCTACACCTTC; CDR3aa: CASSPGIQDYGYTF
v_gene: TRBV28; d_gene: TRBD1; abundance: NA; j_gene: TRBJ1-1; CDR3nt: TGTGCCAGCAGTTTAACCGGGACAGGGGGCCCAGAAGCTTTCTTT; CDR3aa: CASSLTGTGGPEAFF
v_gene: TRBV15; d_gene: NA; abundance: NA; j_gene: TRBJ1-5; CDR3nt: TGTGCCACCAGCAGAGAAGGAGATCAGCCCCAGCATTTT; CDR3aa: CATSREGDQPQHF
v_gene: TRBV4-3; d_gene: TRBD1; abundance: NA; j_gene: TRBJ1-2; CDR3nt: TGCGCCAGCAGCCAAGTTAGGGAGGACAGGGGGGGCGGCTACACCTTC; CDR3aa: CASSQVREDRGGGYTF
v_gene: TRBV27; d_gene: NA; abundance: NA; j_gene: TRBJ1-1; CDR3nt: TGTGCCAGCAGGAGGGGGAGGGACACTGAAGCTTTCTTT; CDR3aa: CASRRGRDTEAFF
v_gene: TRBV28; d_gene: TRBD1; abundance: NA; j_gene: TRBJ1-1; CDR3nt: TGTGCCAGCAGGGATCCGGGACAGGGGGCCAGCACTGAAGCTTTCTTT; CDR3aa: CASRDPGQGASTEAFF
v_gene: TRBV5-1; d_gene: TRBD2; abundance: NA; j_gene: TRBJ2-5; CDR3nt: TGCGCCAGCAGCTTGGAACGGGGGGGCTGGGAGACCCAGTACTTC; CDR3aa: CASSLERGGWETQYF
v_gene: TRBV5-8; d_gene: NA; abundance: NA; j_gene: TRBJ1-2; CDR3nt: TGTGCCAGCAGGGGGCCCTTCGGCTATGGCTACACCTTC; CDR3aa: CASRGPFGYGYTF
v_gene: TRBV29-1; d_gene: NA; abundance: few; j_gene: TRBJ1-1; CDR3nt: TGCAGCGTTGGAGAGGGCGACACTGAAGCTTTCTTT; CDR3aa: CSVGEGDTEAFF
v_gene: TRBV12-5; d_gene: NA; abundance: NA; j_gene: TRBJ1-1; CDR3nt: TGTGCGAGCAAACGGGCAATGAACACTGAAGCTTTCTTT; CDR3aa: CASKRAMNTEAFF
v_gene: TRBV4-3; d_gene: NA; abundance: NA; j_gene: TRBJ2-5; CDR3nt: TGCGCCAGCAGCCAGGACTGGGCTAAAGAGACCCAGTACTTC; CDR3aa: CASSQDWAKETQYF
v_gene: TRBV2; d_gene: NA; abundance: NA; j_gene: TRBJ1-3; CDR3nt: TGTGCCAGCAGTGAATTGGCCGCCGGAAGAAACACCATATATTTT; CDR3aa: CASSELAAGRNTIYF
v_gene: TRBV23-1; d_gene: NA; abundance: NA; j_gene: TRBJ1-3; CDR3nt: TGCGCCAGCAGTCCATCCAATTTGAACACCATATATTTT; CDR3aa: CASSPSNLNTIYF
v_gene: TRBV5-4; d_gene: TRBD1; abundance: NA; j_gene: TRBJ2-1; CDR3nt: TGTGCCAGCAGCCCAAAGACAGGGGGCAATGAGCAGTTCTTC; CDR3aa: CASSPKTGGNEQFF
v_gene: TRBV5-6; d_gene: TRBD1; abundance: NA; j_gene: TRBJ1-2; CDR3nt: TGTGCCAGCAGCTTGTCCGGGACAGGACCCTATGGCTACACCTTC; CDR3aa: CASSLSGTGPYGYTF
v_gene: TRBV5-5; d_gene: NA; abundance: once; j_gene: TRBJ2-7; CDR3nt: TGTGCCAGCAGCCCGGGGTCCTACGAGCAGTACTTC; CDR3aa: CASSPGSYEQYF
v_gene: TRBV19; d_gene: TRBD1; abundance: few; j_gene: TRBJ2-6; CDR3nt: TGTGCCAGTAGTATGGAGAGGGGACAGGGTCGATCTGGGGCCAACGTCCTGACTTTC; CDR3aa: CASSMERGQGRSGANVLTF
v_gene: TRBV7-2; d_gene: TRBD1; abundance: NA; j_gene: TRBJ2-1; CDR3nt: TGTGCCAGCAGCTTTGACAGGGGCTCCTACAATGAGCAGTTCTTC; CDR3aa: CASSFDRGSYNEQFF
v_gene: TRBV4-1; d_gene: TRBD1; abundance: NA; j_gene: TRBJ1-1; CDR3nt: TGCGCCAGCACCGCGACAGGGTTGAACACTGAAGCTTTCTTT; CDR3aa: CASTATGLNTEAFF